Here is one T cell receptor (beta chain) with its context. No cognate antigen has been identified for it. Nothing much larger sits one base from this clone, and base qualities are not available. The data were taken from a study of T cell repertoires in cytomegalovirus infection (dated by TCRdb to between 2018 and 2020). Concerning the study at large: Peptide stimulations targeted recently identified HLA-C-restricted CMV epitopes, whose presentation resists viral immunomodulation, together with well-studied HLA-B-restricted epitopes. Donor HLA type was relevant to the analysis, as public TCR beta signatures indicated carriage of CMV infection together with the matching HLA type.

What the research found in general, with its limitations: Cumulative frequency of public TCR beta family members discriminated carriers of CMV infection plus the relevant HLA type in this cohort and an independent roughly 330-donor cohort. The ex vivo response was dominated by HLA-C-restricted CMV-specific TCR beta clonotypes, and the single most frequent clonotype in two of eight donors was supplied by these HLA-C-restricted clonotypes.

Interpreted using the paper, the treatment or condition label stands for: in vitro stimulation with specific CMV peptide epitopes to enrich CMV-specific T cells. Between the V and J ends, shortened by 0 bases and 0 bases respectively, the junction contains 9 bases. The CDR3 holds 15 amino acids from the cysteine to the phenylalanine. The read is trimmed to its CDR3 DNA, 45 bases read in frame from base 1. From the germline V gene, CDR1 is KGHSH and CDR2 is LQKENI. The instrument given in TCRdb is Illumina HiSeq 1500. TCRdb ran its own pipeline on the public reads, namely fastp trimming at Q25 and MiXCR clone calling, and kept in-frame beta chains. Records with the same CDR3 protein are collapsed into one entry carrying the most frequent genes and DNA. The sample profile shows roughly 500,000 distinct CDR3 sequences; about two fifths of them were found once. The biggest ten clones account for 43% of the sample.

The sequence is built from TRBV18 and TRBJ2-7; no D gene call is confident. The specimen comprised cultured PBMCs, sampled from culture after CMV antigen stimulation. The source of this sequence is a human donor in good health (CMV status not recorded). Some clones in this sample may be carry-over from other donors' samples. The nucleotide sequence is given as TGTGCCAGCTCACCACCACACGGTCTCTCCTACGAGCAGTACTTC. Its product reads: CASSPPHGLSYEQYF.